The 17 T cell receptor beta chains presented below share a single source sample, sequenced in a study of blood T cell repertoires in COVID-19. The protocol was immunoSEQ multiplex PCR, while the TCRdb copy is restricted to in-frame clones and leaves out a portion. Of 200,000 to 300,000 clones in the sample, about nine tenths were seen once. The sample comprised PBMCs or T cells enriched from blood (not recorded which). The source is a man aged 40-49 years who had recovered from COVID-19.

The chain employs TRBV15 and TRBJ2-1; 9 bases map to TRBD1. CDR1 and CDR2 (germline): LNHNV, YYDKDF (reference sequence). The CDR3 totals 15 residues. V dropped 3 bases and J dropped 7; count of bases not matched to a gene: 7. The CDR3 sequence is CATSSGTGTLNEQFF. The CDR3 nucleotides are TGTGCCACCAGCAGTGGGACAGGGACTTTGAATGAGCAGTTCTTC.

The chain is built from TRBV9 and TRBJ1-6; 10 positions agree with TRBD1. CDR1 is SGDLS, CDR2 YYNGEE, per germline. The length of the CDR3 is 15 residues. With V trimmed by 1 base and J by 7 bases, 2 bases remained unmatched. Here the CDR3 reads CASSVSDRGNSPLHF. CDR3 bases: TGTGCCAGCAGCGTATCGGACAGGGGGAATTCACCCCTCCACTTT.

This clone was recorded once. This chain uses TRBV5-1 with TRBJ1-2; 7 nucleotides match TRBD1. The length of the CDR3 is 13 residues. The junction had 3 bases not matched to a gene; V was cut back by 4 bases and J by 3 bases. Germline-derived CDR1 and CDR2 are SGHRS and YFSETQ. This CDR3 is CASSATGDYGYTF. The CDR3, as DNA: TGCGCCAGCAGCGCAACAGGGGACTATGGCTACACCTTC.

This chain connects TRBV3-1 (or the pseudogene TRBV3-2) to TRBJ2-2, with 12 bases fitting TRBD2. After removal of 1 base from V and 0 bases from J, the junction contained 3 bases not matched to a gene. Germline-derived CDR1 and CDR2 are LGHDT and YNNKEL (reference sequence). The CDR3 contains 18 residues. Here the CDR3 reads CASSQGLAGGTNTGELFF. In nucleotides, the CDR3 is TGTGCCAGCAGCCAAGGTCTAGCGGGAGGGACGAACACCGGGGAGCTGTTTTTT.

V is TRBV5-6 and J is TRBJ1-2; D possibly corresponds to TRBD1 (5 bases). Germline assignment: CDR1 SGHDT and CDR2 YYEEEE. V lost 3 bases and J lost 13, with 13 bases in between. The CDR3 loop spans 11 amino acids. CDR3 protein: CASSSWEGSTF. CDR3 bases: TGTGCCAGCAGCTCCTGGGAGGGGTCCACCTTC.

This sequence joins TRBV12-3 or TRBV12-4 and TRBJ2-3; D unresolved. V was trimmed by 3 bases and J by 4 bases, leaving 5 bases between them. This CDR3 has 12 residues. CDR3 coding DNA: TGTGCCAGCAGTTTTAGTCCAGATACGCAGTATTTT. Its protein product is CASSFSPDTQYF.

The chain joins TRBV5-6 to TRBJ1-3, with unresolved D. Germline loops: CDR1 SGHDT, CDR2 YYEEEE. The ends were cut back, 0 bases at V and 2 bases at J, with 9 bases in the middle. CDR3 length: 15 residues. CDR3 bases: TGTGCCAGCAGCTTGGGACTTGCAACTGGAAACACCATATATTTT. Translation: CASSLGLATGNTIYF. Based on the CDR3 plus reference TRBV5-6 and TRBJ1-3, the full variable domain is DAGVTQSPTHLIKTRGQQVTLRCSPKSGHDTVSWYQQALGQGPQFIFQYYEEEERQRGNFPDRFSGHQFPNYSSELNVNALLLGDSALYLCASSLGLATGNTIYFGEGSWLTVV.

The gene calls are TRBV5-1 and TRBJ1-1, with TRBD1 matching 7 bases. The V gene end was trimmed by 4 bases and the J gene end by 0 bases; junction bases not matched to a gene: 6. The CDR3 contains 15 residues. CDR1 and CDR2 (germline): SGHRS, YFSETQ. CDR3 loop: CASSERTGLNTEAFF. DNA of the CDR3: TGCGCCAGCAGCGAAAGGACAGGACTGAACACTGAAGCTTTCTTT.

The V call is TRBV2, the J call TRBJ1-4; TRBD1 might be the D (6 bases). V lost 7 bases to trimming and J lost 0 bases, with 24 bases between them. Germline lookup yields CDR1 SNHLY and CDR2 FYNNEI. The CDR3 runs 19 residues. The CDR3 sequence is CASNIPTGDSTATNEKLFF. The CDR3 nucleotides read TGTGCCAGCAACATACCGACAGGAGACAGTACCGCAACTAATGAAAAACTGTTTTTT.

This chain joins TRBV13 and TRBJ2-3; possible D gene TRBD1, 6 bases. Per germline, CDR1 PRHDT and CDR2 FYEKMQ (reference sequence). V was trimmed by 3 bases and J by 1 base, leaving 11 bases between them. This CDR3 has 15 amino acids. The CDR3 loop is CASSLGAGRTDTQYF. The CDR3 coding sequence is TGTGCCAGCAGCTTGGGGGCGGGCCGCACAGATACGCAGTATTTT. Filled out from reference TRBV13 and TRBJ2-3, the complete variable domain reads AAGVIQSPRHLIKEKRETATLKCYPIPRHDTVYWYQQGPGQDPQFLISFYEKMQSDKGSIPDRFSAQQFSDYHSELNMSSLELGDSALYFCASSLGAGRTDTQYFGPGTRLTVL.

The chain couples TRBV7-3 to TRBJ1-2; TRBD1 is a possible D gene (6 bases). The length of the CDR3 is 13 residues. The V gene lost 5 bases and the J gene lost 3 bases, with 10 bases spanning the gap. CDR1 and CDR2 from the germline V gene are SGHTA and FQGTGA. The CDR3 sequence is CASSGAGDYGYTF. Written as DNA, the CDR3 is TGTGCCAGCAGCGGGGCAGGGGACTATGGCTACACCTTC.

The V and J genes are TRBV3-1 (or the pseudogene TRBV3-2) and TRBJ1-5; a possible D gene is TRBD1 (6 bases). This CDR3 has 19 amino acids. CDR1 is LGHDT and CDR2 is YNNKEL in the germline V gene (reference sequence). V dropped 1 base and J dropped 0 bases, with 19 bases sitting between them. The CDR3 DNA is TGTGCCAGCAGCCAAGCTCTCCTTGGACAGTTCAATAGCAATCAGCCCCAGCATTTT. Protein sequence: CASSQALLGQFNSNQPQHF.

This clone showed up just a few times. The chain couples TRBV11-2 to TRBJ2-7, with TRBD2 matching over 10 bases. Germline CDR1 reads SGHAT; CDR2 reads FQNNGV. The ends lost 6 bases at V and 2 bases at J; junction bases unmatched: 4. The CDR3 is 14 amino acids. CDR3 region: CASRSLAGPYEQYF. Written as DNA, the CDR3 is TGTGCCAGCAGGTCACTAGCGGGACCCTACGAGCAGTACTTC.

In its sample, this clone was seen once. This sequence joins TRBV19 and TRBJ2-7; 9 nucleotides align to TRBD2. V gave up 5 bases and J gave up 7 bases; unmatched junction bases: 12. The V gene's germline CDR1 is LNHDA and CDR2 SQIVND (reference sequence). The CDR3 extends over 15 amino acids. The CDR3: CASSSREAGGEEQYF. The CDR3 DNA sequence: TGTGCCAGTAGTTCCCGAGAAGCGGGAGGAGAGGAGCAGTACTTC. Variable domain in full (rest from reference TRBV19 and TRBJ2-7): DGGITQSPKYLFRKEGQNVTLSCEQNLNHDAMYWYRQDPGQGLRLIYYSQIVNDFQKGDIAEGYSVSREKKESFPLTVTSAQKNPTAFYLCASSSREAGGEEQYFGPGTRLTVT.

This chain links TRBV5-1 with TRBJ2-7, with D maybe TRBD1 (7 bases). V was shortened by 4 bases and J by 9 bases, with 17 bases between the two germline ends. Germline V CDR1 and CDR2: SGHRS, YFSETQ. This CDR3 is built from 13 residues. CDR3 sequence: CASSLGTASVQYF. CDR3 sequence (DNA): TGCGCCAGCAGCCTTGGGACAGCTAGCGTGCAGTACTTC.

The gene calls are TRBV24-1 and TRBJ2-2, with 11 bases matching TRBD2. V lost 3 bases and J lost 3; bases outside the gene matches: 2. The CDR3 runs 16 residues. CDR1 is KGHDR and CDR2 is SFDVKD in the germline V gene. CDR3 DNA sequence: TGTGCCACCAGTGATCCGACTAGCGGGGACACCGGGGAGCTGTTTTTT. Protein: CATSDPTSGDTGELFF.

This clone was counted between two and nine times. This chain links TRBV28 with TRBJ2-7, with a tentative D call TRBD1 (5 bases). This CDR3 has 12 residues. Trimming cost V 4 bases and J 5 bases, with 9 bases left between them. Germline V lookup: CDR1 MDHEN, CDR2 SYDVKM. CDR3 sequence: CASSYRQNEQYF. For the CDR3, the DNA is TGTGCCAGCAGTTACCGACAGAACGAGCAGTACTTC.